The T cell receptor beta chain described here comes from a study of beta chain features in type 1 diabetes. This clone has a handful of counts. The target antigen is unknown. Germline values: CDR1 SGDLS, CDR2 YYNGEE. This CDR3 region has 16 residues. The ends lost 0 bases at V and 7 bases at J; junction bases unmatched: 6. The study reverse transcribed the entire isolated RNA, so it sequenced expressed TCRB transcripts. Repertoires were generated with immunoSEQ multiplex PCR, while TCRdb's copy carries only in-frame clones and drops some. The repertoire includes roughly 610,000 clones, around 15% of them detected once, and under 0.095% sits in the top ten. Purity (above 95%) was reached by all sorted populations. Study observations and caveats: The similarity of naive, central memory and Treg TCRB repertoires appeared greater among patients than among healthy donors. A moderate, significant TCRB CDR3 shortening appeared in type 1 diabetes across four CD4+ subsets.

The clonotype originates from a young man in good health. The gene calls are TRBV9 and TRBJ2-1; 11 bases match TRBD2. The sequenced material came from naive CD4+ T cells from blood. CDR3 bases: TGTGCCAGCAGCGTAGGTCCTAGCGGGGGGTTTAATGAGCAGTTCTTC. Amino acids: CASSVGPSGGFNEQFF. Full variable domain (remainder filled in from reference TRBV9 and TRBJ2-1): DSGVTQTPKHLITATGQRVTLRCSPRSGDLSVYWYQQSLDQGLQFLIQYYNGEERAKGNILERFSAQQFPDLHSELNLSSLELGDSALYFCASSVGPSGGFNEQFFGPGTRLTVL.